This TCR beta chain was identified during a study of OX40 agonist ivuxolimab in advanced cancers. Across the whole study: Around 40% of patients had received prior checkpoint inhibitor therapy. Partial responses were achieved by three patients: one hepatocellular carcinoma, two cutaneous melanoma. Study-wide results and limits: Nonresponders included some who also had low normalized T-cell clonal expansion.

This CDR3 spans 10 amino acids. Germline V CDR1 and CDR2: GTSNPN, SVGIG (reference sequence). Trimming pared 5 bases from V and 8 bases from J, leaving 9 bases between. Using immunoSEQ multiplex PCR, the repertoire was profiled, and TCRdb retains in-frame clones only, with some absent. The sample shows about 82,000 clones, over 65% of them seen only once. For this clone: Its matching antigen is unknown.

The rearrangement uses TRBV30 and TRBJ1-2, with a weak D call TRBD1 (6 bases). This sample comprised CD4+ or CD8+ T cells sorted from blood, obtained in a trial of the OX40 agonist ivuxolimab. The receptor comes from an adult with an advanced solid tumor such as melanoma, head and neck, liver or kidney cancer. The CDR3 nucleotides are TGTGCCTGGCAGCAGGGGGGCTACACCTTC. Amino acid sequence: CAWQQGGYTF.